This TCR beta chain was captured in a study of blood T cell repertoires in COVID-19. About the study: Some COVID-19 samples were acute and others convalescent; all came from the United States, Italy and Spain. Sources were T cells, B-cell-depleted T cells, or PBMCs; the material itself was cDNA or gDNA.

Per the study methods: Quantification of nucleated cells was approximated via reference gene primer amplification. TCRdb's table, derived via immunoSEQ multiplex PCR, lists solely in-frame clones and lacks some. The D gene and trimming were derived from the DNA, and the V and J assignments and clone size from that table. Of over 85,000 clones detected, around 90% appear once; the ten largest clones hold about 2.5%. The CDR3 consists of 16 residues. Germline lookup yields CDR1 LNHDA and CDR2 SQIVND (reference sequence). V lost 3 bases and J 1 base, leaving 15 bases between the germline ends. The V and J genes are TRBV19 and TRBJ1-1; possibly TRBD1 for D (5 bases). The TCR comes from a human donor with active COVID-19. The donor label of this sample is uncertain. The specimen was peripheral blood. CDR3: CASSISSPGQNTEAFF. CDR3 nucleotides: TGTGCCAGTAGTATTAGTTCGCCAGGGCAGAACACTGAAGCTTTCTTT.